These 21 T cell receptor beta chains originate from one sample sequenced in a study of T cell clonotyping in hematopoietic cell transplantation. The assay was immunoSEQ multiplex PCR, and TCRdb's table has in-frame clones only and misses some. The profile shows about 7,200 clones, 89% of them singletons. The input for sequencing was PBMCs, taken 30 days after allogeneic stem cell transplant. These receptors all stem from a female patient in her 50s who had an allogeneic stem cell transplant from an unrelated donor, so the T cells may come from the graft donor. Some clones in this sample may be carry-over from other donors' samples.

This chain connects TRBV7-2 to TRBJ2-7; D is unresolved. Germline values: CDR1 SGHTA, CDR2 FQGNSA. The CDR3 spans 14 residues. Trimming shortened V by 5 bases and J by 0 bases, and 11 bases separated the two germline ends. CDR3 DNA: TGTGCCAGCAGCCTTGGCCTTCGCTCCTACGAGCAGTACTTC. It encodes CASSLGLRSYEQYF.

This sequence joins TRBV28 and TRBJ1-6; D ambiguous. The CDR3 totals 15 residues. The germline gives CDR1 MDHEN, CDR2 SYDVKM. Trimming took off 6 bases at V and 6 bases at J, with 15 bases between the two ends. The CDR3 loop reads CASSSRVLLNSPLHF. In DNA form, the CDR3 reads TGTGCCAGCAGCAGTAGGGTTCTTCTTAATTCACCCCTCCACTTT.

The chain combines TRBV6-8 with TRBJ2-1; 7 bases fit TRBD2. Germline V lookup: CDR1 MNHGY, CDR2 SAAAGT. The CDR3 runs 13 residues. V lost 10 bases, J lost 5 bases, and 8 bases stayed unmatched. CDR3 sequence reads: CATLRLADNEQFF. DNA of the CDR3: TGTGCCACGTTAAGGCTAGCGGACAATGAGCAGTTCTTC.

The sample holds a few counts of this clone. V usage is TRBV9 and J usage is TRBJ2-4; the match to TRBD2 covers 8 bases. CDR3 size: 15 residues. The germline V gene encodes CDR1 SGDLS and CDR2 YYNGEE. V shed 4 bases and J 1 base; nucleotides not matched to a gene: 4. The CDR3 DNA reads TGTGCCAGCAGCCCTAGCGGGTTGGCCAAAAACATTCAGTACTTC. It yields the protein CASSPSGLAKNIQYF.

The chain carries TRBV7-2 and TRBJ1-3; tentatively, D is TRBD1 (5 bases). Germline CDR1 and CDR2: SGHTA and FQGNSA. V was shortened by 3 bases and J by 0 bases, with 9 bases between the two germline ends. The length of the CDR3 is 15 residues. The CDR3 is CASSFQGNSGNTIYF. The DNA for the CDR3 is TGTGCCAGCAGCTTCCAGGGCAACTCTGGAAACACCATATATTTT.

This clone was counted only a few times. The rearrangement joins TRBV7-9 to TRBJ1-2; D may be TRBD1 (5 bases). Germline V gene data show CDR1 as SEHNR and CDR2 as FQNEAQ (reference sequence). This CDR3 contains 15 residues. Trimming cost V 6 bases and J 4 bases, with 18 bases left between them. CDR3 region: CASRTKVGAPYGYTF. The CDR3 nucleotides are TGTGCCAGCAGAACCAAGGTCGGGGCCCCCTATGGCTACACCTTC.

The CDR3 coding sequence is TGTGCCAGCAGCCTGGGTCCCCCCGGACAGAACTATGGCTACACCTTC. It is translated as CASSLGPPGQNYGYTF. V and J are TRBV7-3 and TRBJ1-2; TRBD1 might be the D (6 bases). CDR1 is SGHTA, CDR2 FQGTGA, per germline. V lost 5 bases and J 2 bases, leaving 18 bases between the germline ends. This CDR3 is built from 16 residues.

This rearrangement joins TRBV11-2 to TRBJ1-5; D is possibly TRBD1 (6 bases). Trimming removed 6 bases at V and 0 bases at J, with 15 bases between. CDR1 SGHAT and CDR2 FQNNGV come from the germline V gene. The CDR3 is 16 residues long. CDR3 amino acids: CASRKEGGYSNQPQHF. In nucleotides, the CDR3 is TGTGCCAGCAGAAAGGAGGGGGGGTATAGCAATCAGCCCCAGCATTTT.

The chain's CDR3 is CASSPGEDRDGHTEAFF. DNA for the CDR3: TGTGCCAGCTCACCAGGAGAGGACAGGGACGGGCACACTGAAGCTTTCTTT. The chain couples TRBV18 to TRBJ1-1; 8 positions match TRBD1. V was clipped by 2 bases and J by 3 bases; unmatched bases: 11. The germline V gene encodes CDR1 KGHSH and CDR2 LQKENI. This CDR3 contains 17 residues. Full variable domain (remainder filled in from reference TRBV18 and TRBJ1-1): NAGVMQNPRHLVRRRGQEARLRCSPMKGHSHVYWYRQLPEEGLKFMVYLQKENIIDESGMPKERFSAEFPKEGPSILRIQQVVRGDSAAYFCASSPGEDRDGHTEAFFGQGTRLTVV.

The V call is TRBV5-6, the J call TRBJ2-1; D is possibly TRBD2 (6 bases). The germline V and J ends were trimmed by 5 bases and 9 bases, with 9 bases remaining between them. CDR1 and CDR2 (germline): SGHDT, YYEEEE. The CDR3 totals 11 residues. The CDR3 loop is CASSGGVEQFF. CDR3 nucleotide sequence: TGTGCCAGCAGTGGAGGGGTTGAGCAGTTCTTC.

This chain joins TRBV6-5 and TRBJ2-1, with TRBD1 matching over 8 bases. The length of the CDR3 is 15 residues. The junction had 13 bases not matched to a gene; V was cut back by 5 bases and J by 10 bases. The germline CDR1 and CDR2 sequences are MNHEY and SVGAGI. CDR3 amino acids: CASSIDRGRAWEQFF. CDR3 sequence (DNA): TGTGCCAGCAGTATCGACAGGGGTCGAGCGTGGGAGCAGTTCTTC.

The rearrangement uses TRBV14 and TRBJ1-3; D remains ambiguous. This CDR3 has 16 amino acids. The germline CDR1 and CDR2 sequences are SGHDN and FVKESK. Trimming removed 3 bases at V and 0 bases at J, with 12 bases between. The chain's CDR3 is CASSQWTFSSGNTIYF. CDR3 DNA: TGTGCCAGCAGCCAGTGGACCTTTAGCTCTGGAAACACCATATATTTT. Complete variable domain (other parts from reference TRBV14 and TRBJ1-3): EAGVTQFPSHSVIEKGQTVTLRCDPISGHDNLYWYRRVMGKEIKFLLHFVKESKQDESGMPNNRFLAERTGGTYSTLKVQPAELEDSGVYFCASSQWTFSSGNTIYFGEGSWLTVV.

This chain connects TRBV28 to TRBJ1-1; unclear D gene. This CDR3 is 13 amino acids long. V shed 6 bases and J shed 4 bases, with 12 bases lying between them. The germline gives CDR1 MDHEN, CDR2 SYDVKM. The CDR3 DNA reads TGTGCCAGCAGCCGCCGGGCCGGCACTGAAGCTTTCTTT. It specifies CASSRRAGTEAFF.

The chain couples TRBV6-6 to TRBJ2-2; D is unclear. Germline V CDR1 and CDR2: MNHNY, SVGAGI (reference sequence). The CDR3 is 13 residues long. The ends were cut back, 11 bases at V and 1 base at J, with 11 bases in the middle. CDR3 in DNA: TGTGCCGCGGTACCGAGGAACACCGGGGAGCTGTTTTTT. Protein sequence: CAAVPRNTGELFF.

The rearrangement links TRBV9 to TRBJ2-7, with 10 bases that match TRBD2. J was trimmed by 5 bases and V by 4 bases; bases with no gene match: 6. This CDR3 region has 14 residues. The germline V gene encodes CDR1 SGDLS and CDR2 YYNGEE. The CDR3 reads CASSISGRLDEQYF. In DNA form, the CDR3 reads TGTGCCAGCAGCATTAGCGGGAGGTTAGACGAGCAGTACTTC.

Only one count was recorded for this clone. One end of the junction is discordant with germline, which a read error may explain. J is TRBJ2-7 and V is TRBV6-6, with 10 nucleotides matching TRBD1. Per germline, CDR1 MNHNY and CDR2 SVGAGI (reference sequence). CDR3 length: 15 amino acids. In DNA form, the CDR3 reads TGTGCCAGCAATTACCGCCGGGACAGGGGCTACGAGCAGTACTTC. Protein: CASNYRRDRGYEQYF.

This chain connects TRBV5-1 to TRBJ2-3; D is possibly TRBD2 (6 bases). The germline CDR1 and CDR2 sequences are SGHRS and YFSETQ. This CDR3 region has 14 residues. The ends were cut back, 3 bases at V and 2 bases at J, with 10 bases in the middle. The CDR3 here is CASSSGENTDTQYF. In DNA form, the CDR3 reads TGCGCCAGCAGCTCGGGGGAGAACACAGATACGCAGTATTTT.

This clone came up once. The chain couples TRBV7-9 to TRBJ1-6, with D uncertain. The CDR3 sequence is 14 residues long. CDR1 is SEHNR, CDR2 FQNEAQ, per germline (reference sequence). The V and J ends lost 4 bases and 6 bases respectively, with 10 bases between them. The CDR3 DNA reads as TGTGCCAGCAGCTCAGGACCCACTAATTCACCCCTCCACTTT. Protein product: CASSSGPTNSPLHF.

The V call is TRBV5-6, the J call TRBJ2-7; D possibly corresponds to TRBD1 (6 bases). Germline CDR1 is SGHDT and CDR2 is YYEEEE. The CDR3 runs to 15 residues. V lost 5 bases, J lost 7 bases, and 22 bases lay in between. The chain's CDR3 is CASREEGTPEVEQYF. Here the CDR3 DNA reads TGTGCCAGCAGGGAGGAAGGGACACCTGAGGTAGAGCAGTACTTC.

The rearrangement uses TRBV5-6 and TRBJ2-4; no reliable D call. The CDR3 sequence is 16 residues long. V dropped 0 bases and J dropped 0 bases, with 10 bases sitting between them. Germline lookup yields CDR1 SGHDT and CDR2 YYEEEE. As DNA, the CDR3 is TGTGCCAGCAGCTTGGTTGGCCGACAAGCCAAAAACATTCAGTACTTC. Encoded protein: CASSLVGRQAKNIQYF.

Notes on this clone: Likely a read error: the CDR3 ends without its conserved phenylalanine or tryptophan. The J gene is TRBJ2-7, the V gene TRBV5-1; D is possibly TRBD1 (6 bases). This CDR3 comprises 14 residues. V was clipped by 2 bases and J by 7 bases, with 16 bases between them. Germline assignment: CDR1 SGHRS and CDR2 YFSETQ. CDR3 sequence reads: CASSFIEGDGEQYL. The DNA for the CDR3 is TGCGCCAGCAGCTTTATCGAGGGGGACGGGGAGCAGTACCTC.